This entry lists 21 T cell receptor beta chains sequenced from one sample in a study of blood T cells in healthy people across ages. Using a J-beta primer mix together with a sample-barcoded 5' primer, a second PCR was run for about 6 to 11 cycles. In TCRdb, the 5' RACE reads were re-called with MiXCR into one record per CDR3 protein. The sample lists around 1.7 million distinct CDR3 sequences, roughly 30% occurring once. The sequenced sample was blood. The receptors here all came from a woman in her twenties or thirties in good health.

The gene calls are TRBV6-2 or TRBV6-3 and TRBJ2-4; no clear D. From germline, CDR1 is MNHEY and CDR2 SVGEGT. V lost 10 bases, J lost 0 bases, and 10 bases lay in between. The CDR3 loop spans 13 amino acids. CDR3 sequence (DNA): TGTGCCATCCAGTCATTAGCCAAAAACATTCAGTACTTC. Its translation is CAIQSLAKNIQYF.

The chain is built from TRBV7-9 and TRBJ2-7; D is unresolved. The CDR3 sequence is 12 residues long. CDR1 is SEHNR, CDR2 FQNEAQ, per germline (reference sequence). The V and J ends lost 5 bases and 6 bases respectively, with 11 bases between them. The CDR3 here is CASSGNGAEQYF. As DNA, the CDR3 is TGTGCCAGCAGCGGAAACGGTGCCGAGCAGTACTTC.

V is TRBV9 and J is TRBJ1-6, with a possible D match to TRBD1 (5 bases). The CDR3 is made up of 15 amino acids. CDR1 is SGDLS and CDR2 is YYNGEE in the germline V gene. Trimming left V 0 bases short and J 3 bases short, with 7 bases between. CDR3 DNA: TGTGCCAGCAGCGTAGCGACAGACTATAATTCACCCCTCCACTTT. Protein: CASSVATDYNSPLHF.

V gene TRBV7-2 combines with J gene TRBJ2-1; D is undetermined. Germline loops: CDR1 SGHTA, CDR2 FQGNSA. CDR3 size: 14 residues. Deletions cut 7 bases from V and 4 bases from J, with 14 bases between. The CDR3 DNA follows: TGTGCCAGCACCCACGATCTGGGTTACAATGAGCAGTTCTTC. Translated: CASTHDLGYNEQFF.

The rearrangement uses TRBV19 and TRBJ2-1; 12 bases line up with TRBD2. The junction had 11 bases not matched to a gene; V was cut back by 6 bases and J by 2 bases. Germline CDR1 reads LNHDA; CDR2 reads SQIVND (reference sequence). This CDR3 region has 18 residues. The DNA for the CDR3 is TGTGCCAGTAGGCCCTTACTAGCGGGGGGCCGCACCTACAATGAGCAGTTCTTC. This encodes CASRPLLAGGRTYNEQFF.

V gene TRBV6-6 combines with J gene TRBJ1-1; D possibly corresponds to TRBD1 (5 bases). The ends were cut back, 4 bases at V and 5 bases at J, with 20 bases in the middle. From germline, CDR1 is MNHNY and CDR2 SVGAGI (reference sequence). This CDR3 is built from 16 residues. In nucleotides, the CDR3 is TGTGCCAGCAGTTGCCGGGGGGGAGCATTGCTTACTGAAGCTTTCTTT. It yields the protein CASSCRGGALLTEAFF.

This clonotype showed up many times. DNA of the CDR3: TGCAGCGTTGAGCCACCGGGTCCTAACAATGAGCAGTTCTTC. Translating gives CSVEPPGPNNEQFF. The V call is TRBV29-1, the J call TRBJ2-1; no clear D gene. The V end lost 3 bases, the J end lost 5 bases, and 14 bases lay between the germline ends. The germline gives CDR1 SQVTM, CDR2 ANQGSEA. The CDR3 consists of 14 residues.

V is TRBV20-1 and J is TRBJ2-3; 10 nucleotides agree with TRBD2. In germline, CDR1 is DFQATT, CDR2 SNEGSKA (reference sequence). The CDR3 loop spans 16 amino acids. The junction had 14 bases not matched to a gene; V was cut back by 6 bases and J by 5 bases. The CDR3 nucleotides are TGCAGTGCCTTCAGCCCTAGCGGGGGTTTTAGAGATACGCAGTATTTT. It codes for CSAFSPSGGFRDTQYF.

The rearrangement uses TRBV6-1 and TRBJ1-2; the D is unclear. Germline V gives CDR1 MNHNS, CDR2 SASEGT. CDR3 length equals 12 residues. The V end was cut by 5 bases, the J end by 3 bases, with 7 bases between. The CDR3: CASSYAYYGYTF. DNA for the CDR3: TGTGCCAGCAGTTACGCGTACTATGGCTACACCTTC.

This clonotype was recorded a few times. The rearrangement joins TRBV6-2 or TRBV6-3 to TRBJ2-4, with D perhaps assigned TRBD1 or TRBD2 (7 bases each). Trimming removed 11 bases from V and 2 bases from J, with 13 bases in between. The CDR3 totals 13 residues. Germline loops: CDR1 MNHEY, CDR2 SVGEGT. The DNA of the CDR3 is TGTGCCGCGCAGGGGGGGTCCAAAAACATTCAGTACTTC. It specifies CAAQGGSKNIQYF.

Only a few counts were recorded for this clonotype. V usage is TRBV6-5 and J usage is TRBJ1-2; weak D call: TRBD1 (5 bases). V was cut by 6 bases and J by 7 bases, with 12 bases left in between. CDR3 length equals 12 residues. CDR1 is MNHEY, CDR2 SVGAGI, per germline. DNA of the CDR3: TGTGCCAGCAGGTGGGGGTTTGGTGGCTACACCTTC. It translates to CASRWGFGGYTF.

There are a few counts of this clonotype. The chain combines TRBV28 with TRBJ2-1; 10 bases are a match to TRBD1. Germline V CDR1 and CDR2: MDHEN, SYDVKM. The CDR3 spans 15 residues. Trimming at V came to 7 bases and at J to 1 base, leaving 4 bases not matched to a gene. The CDR3 here is CASIDRGRSYNEQFF. CDR3 DNA: TGTGCCAGCATAGACAGGGGGCGATCCTACAATGAGCAGTTCTTC. Drawing the rest from reference TRBV28 and TRBJ2-1, the complete variable domain is DVKVTQSSRYLVKRTGEKVFLECVQDMDHENMFWYRQDPGLGLRLIYFSYDVKMKEKGDIPEGYSVSREKKERFSLILESASTNQTSMYLCASIDRGRSYNEQFFGPGTRLTVL.

This clonotype was seen a few times. The rearrangement joins TRBV5-1 to TRBJ2-1; 9 positions match TRBD2. V lost 5 bases to trimming and J lost 7 bases; unmatched junction nucleotides: 7. The CDR3 sequence is 14 residues long. Looked up from germline, CDR1 is SGHRS and CDR2 is YFSETQ. The CDR3 DNA reads as TGCGCCAGCAGAAGGAGCGGGAGGACAAATGAGCAGTTCTTC. Residues: CASRRSGRTNEQFF. Combining the CDR3 with reference TRBV5-1 and TRBJ2-1 gives the whole variable domain KAGVTQTPRYLIKTRGQQVTLSCSPISGHRSVSWYQQTPGQGLQFLFEYFSETQRNKGNFPGRFSGRQFSNSRSEMNVSTLELGDSALYLCASRRSGRTNEQFFGPGTRLTVL.

The V and J genes are TRBV3-1 and TRBJ2-5; D gene uncertain. From germline, CDR1 is LGHDT and CDR2 YNNKEL (reference sequence). With 5 bases removed from V and 2 bases from J, the gap between germline ends came to 15 bases. CDR3 length: 15 residues. The CDR3 coding sequence is TGTGCCAGCAGCTCTAGACGGAGATTACAAGAGACCCAGTACTTC. Translated: CASSSRRRLQETQYF.

This chain uses TRBV7-8 with TRBJ2-1; D possibly corresponds to TRBD1 (6 bases). The CDR3 contains 15 residues. The germline V and J ends were trimmed by 5 bases and 5 bases, with 16 bases remaining between them. Germline V CDR1 and CDR2: SGHVS, FQNEAQ. The CDR3 spells CASSPSEAGDNEQFF. Written as DNA, the CDR3 is TGTGCCAGCAGCCCTTCGGAGGCAGGGGACAATGAGCAGTTCTTC.

This clonotype was seen at least ten times. The CDR3 reads CASSLDGQGGTQYF. The CDR3 DNA follows: TGTGCCAGCAGCTTAGACGGACAGGGGGGGACCCAGTACTTC. This rearrangement joins TRBV7-2 to TRBJ2-5, with 10 bases aligning to TRBD1. The CDR3 contains 14 residues. Unmatched junction bases numbered 3, after V lost 1 base and J lost 7 bases. CDR1 is SGHTA and CDR2 is FQGNSA in the germline V gene.

V usage is TRBV4-3 and J usage is TRBJ2-1; no clear D. This CDR3 spans 14 amino acids. Germline CDR1 is LGHNA and CDR2 is YSLEER. The V end lost 0 bases, the J end lost 4 bases, and 7 bases lay between the germline ends. The CDR3 region has the DNA TGCGCCAGCAGCCAAGAACCCAGGTACAATGAGCAGTTCTTC. Its protein is CASSQEPRYNEQFF.

CDR3 sequence reads: CASRGSGGTEAFF. The CDR3 nucleotides are TGTGCCAGCAGGGGAAGTGGGGGCACTGAAGCTTTCTTT. The rearrangement joins TRBV6-2 or TRBV6-3 to TRBJ1-1; tentatively, D is TRBD1 (5 bases). The CDR3 has 13 amino acids. V lost 6 bases, J lost 4 bases, and 12 bases lay in between. Germline V CDR1 and CDR2: MNHEY, SVGEGT.

This clonotype was picked up a small number of times. The CDR3 DNA sequence: TGTGCCAGCAGCTTACTACAGGGGGCATTTTACAATGAGCAGTACTTC. Translation gives CASSLLQGAFYNEQYF. The chain couples TRBV7-9 to TRBJ2-7, with TRBD1 matching over 9 bases. The CDR3 runs to 16 residues. Germline V lookup: CDR1 SEHNR, CDR2 FQNEAQ (reference sequence). The junction had 12 bases not matched to a gene; V was cut back by 2 bases and J by 7 bases.

A note on this clonotype: One base away lies a much larger clone, so this may be a sequencing read error. This chain connects TRBV6-4 to TRBJ2-5; the match to TRBD2 covers 13 bases. With V trimmed by 3 bases and J by 11 bases, 9 bases remained unmatched. This CDR3 spans 15 amino acids. Germline CDR1 MRHNA, CDR2 SNTAGT. In DNA form, the CDR3 reads TGTGCCAGCAGTGAACTAGCGGGAGGGAACAATGAGCAGTACTTC. It codes for CASSELAGGNNEQYF.

This clonotype came up many times. The V gene is TRBV6-5, the J gene TRBJ2-7; a weak D match, TRBD2 (6 bases). V was cut by 6 bases and J by 3 bases, with 18 bases left in between. CDR1 is MNHEY and CDR2 is SVGAGI in the germline V gene. This CDR3 region has 15 residues. The CDR3 here is CASSQTLGTDYEQYF. As DNA, the CDR3 is TGTGCCAGCAGCCAGACACTCGGGACTGACTACGAGCAGTACTTC.